This T cell receptor beta chain was identified in a study of OX40 agonist ivuxolimab in advanced cancers. Study context: Patients undergoing dose escalation presented with hepatocellular carcinoma, melanoma, renal cell or head and neck cancer.

Here immunoSEQ multiplex PCR was the method, and the copy in TCRdb shows in-frame clones only, minus some. Among about 80,000 clones listed, over 80% were seen once. V dropped 5 bases and J dropped 5 bases, with 13 bases sitting between them. CDR1 and CDR2 from the germline V gene are MNHEY and SMNVEV (reference sequence). This CDR3 spans 14 amino acids. Study results and caveats: Clonal expansion was seen in CD4+ and CD8+ blood T cells by week 6 at 0.1 to 3.0 mg/kg.

With regard to this clone: Its antigen remains unknown.

The clonotype comes from an adult with an advanced solid tumor such as melanoma, head and neck, liver or kidney cancer. The chain uses TRBV27 and TRBJ1-5; D remains ambiguous. The source was CD4+ or CD8+ T cells sorted from blood, collected in a trial of the OX40 agonist ivuxolimab. Written as DNA, the CDR3 is TGTGCCAGCAGTCCGGACGGCGATCATCAGCCCCAGCATTTT. Its protein product is CASSPDGDHQPQHF.